This TCR beta chain was sequenced during a study of T cell repertoires in cytomegalovirus infection (dated by TCRdb to between 2018 and 2020). Turning to the overall study: The HLA type of each donor mattered for the analysis, because public TCR beta signatures pointed to carriage of CMV infection along with the matching HLA type.

CDR1 LNHDA and CDR2 SQIVND are derived from the germline V gene (reference sequence). The CDR3 runs 15 amino acids, cysteine and phenylalanine included. The sequence is cut down to CDR3 DNA, 45 bases in frame from base 1. V lost 8 bases and J lost 0 bases; the stretch between them is 15 bases long. Overall results and qualifications from the work: In both this cohort and an independent roughly 350-donor cohort, the cumulative frequency of public TCR beta family members distinguished carriers of CMV infection plus the relevant HLA type. The ex vivo response was dominated by HLA-C-restricted CMV-specific TCR beta clonotypes, and the single most frequent clonotype in two of eight donors was supplied by these HLA-C-restricted clonotypes.

This clonotype has ten or more counts. Its antigen target is currently unknown. Per-nucleotide qualities are absent, and no much larger clonotype sits a single base away. Instrument on record: Illumina HiSeq 1500. The public reads were reprocessed in TCRdb via fastp at Q25 and MiXCR, keeping in-frame beta chains. Every entry covers one CDR3 protein and lists the most common genes and DNA from its rows. For this sample there are 300,000 to 400,000 distinct CDR3 sequences; 9.5% appear just once. The biggest ten clones account for 4.3% of the sample. The specimen was PBMCs. The TCR was taken from a human donor in good health (CMV status not recorded). Some clones in this sample may be carry-over from other donors' samples. This sequence uses TRBV19 and TRBJ2-3, and the D gene may be TRBD2, 7 bases matching. The CDR3 reads as follows: CASSEGGTSTDTQYF. The bases are TGTGCCAGTTCCGAGGGGGGGACTAGCACAGATACGCAGTATTTT.